The source of this T cell receptor beta chain is a study of blood T cells in healthy people across ages. The CDR3 has 14 residues. J gave up 6 bases and V 5 bases, and 7 bases lay outside the gene matches. Through a sample-barcoded 5' primer and a J-beta primer mix, a second PCR was run for roughly 7 to 12 cycles. One entry per CDR3 protein results from TCRdb running MiXCR on the 5' RACE reads. The table lists about 930,000 distinct CDR3 sequences, 25% to 30% of them singletons. This clonotype was seen many times. The data also belong to a second study, concerning T cells of mothers and their children. As that report states: It was related mother-child pairs that showed slightly higher overlap than unrelated pairs, without reaching significance.

The sequence was collected from a woman aged 40 to 50 in good health. The sequenced sample consisted of blood. The chain links TRBV12-3 or TRBV12-4 to TRBJ2-7, with 10 bases identical to TRBD1. CDR3 region: CASSTTGTGAEQYF. The CDR3 coding sequence is TGTGCCAGCAGTACTACCGGGACAGGGGCCGAGCAGTACTTC.